The present T cell receptor (beta chain) was sequenced within a study of T-cell reconstitution after alpha-beta-depleted transplantation in children. Unique molecular identifiers were built into the TCRbeta library. MiXCR, run by TCRdb on the PCR reads, gives a single entry per CDR3 protein. The sample gives around 700,000 distinct CDR3 sequences, around 14% of which show up once; roughly 0.84% is in the top ten. Germline CDR1 reads KGHSH; CDR2 reads LQKENI. This CDR3 has 16 residues. Between the trimmed V and J ends, which lost 4 bases and 1 base, there was a span of 16 bases. This clonotype was seen many times.

This sequence originates from a girl aged 2-9 years with congenital amegakaryocytic thrombocytopenia, due to receive a stem cell transplant. The material was PBMCs, obtained before TCRalphabeta/CD19-depleted stem cell transplant. The V gene is TRBV18, the J gene TRBJ1-1, with a tentative D call TRBD1 (6 bases). CDR3 bases: TGTGCCAGCTCACGAAGCAGGGGAGAGGGGAACACTGAAGCTTTCTTT. It translates to CASSRSRGEGNTEAFF. Filled out from reference TRBV18 and TRBJ1-1, the complete variable domain reads NAGVMQNPRHLVRRRGQEARLRCSPMKGHSHVYWYRQLPEEGLKFMVYLQKENIIDESGMPKERFSAEFPKEGPSILRIQQVVRGDSAAYFCASSRSRGEGNTEAFFGQGTRLTVV.